A selection of T cell receptor beta chains follows, all from one sample in a study of neoadjuvant anti-PD-1 for oral cavity cancer. Method: immunoSEQ multiplex PCR; TCRdb's copy keeps in-frame clones and lacks some. The repertoire has about 32,000 clones, 80% of them found once; the top ten carry around 3.1%. Sequenced material: PBMCs, taken after nivolumab (anti-PD-1) treatment. These receptors were collected from a person aged 40-85 years with oral cavity squamous cell carcinoma. The CDR3 runs from the conserved cysteine through the conserved F or W. Clone size is stated in some rows and not others, as once, few, many or a class when expanded.

V gene,clone size,CDR3 protein
TRBV7-8,few,CASSSREGQGSYEQYF
TRBV10-2,-,CASSDVSFTTNEKLFF
TRBV19,-,CASRDGRETQYF
TRBV7-9,few,CASSLVVTNYGYTF
TRBV7-2,-,CASRQTGGGYTF
TRBV29-1,-,CSVGQGRYNEQFF
TRBV11-2,-,CASSTGQPLGTDTQYF
TRBV2,-,CASSDGSSGNTIYF
TRBV5-1,-,CASSLGRSPPSSTDTQYF
TRBV9,-,CASSPGQGFTEAFF
TRBV5-6,-,CASSLEETQYF
TRBV7-6,-,CASSSVAGGLRTDTQYF
TRBV18,-,CASSPGSSSSYEQYF
TRBV29-1,-,CSVEPNSYEQYF
TRBV7-8,-,CASSPTIVTDTQYF
TRBV21-1,-,CASSERGTEAFF
TRBV19,once,CASSRGIYYGYTF
TRBV7-2,once,CASSLSVNQPQHF
TRBV10-3,few,CAIMPGQKTEAFF
TRBV5-1,-,CASSSGQGAYEQYF
TRBV7-2,-,CASKITNTEAFF
TRBV5-1,-,CASSLGVAGHQETQYF
TRBV30,-,CAWSVSSYEQYF
TRBV6-5,-,CASSFYSGTVNTEAFF
TRBV7-2,-,CASRDPGQGPGNTIYF
TRBV11-3,-,CASSLGLAQRTGELFF
TRBV25-1,-,CASSPRQGDNSPLHF
TRBV5-1,-,CASSTKGRSDRGNYGYTF
TRBV4-3,-,CASSQDPGWGEKLFF
TRBV6-1,-,CASSEISSGGDQPQHF
TRBV6-1,-,CASRMTVIGTEAFF
TRBV5-5,-,CASSLVPAGSSYNEQFF
TRBV6-5,-,CATRSEEQFF
TRBV18,-,CASSPRQGELFF
TRBV6-4,-,CASSEEGATGELFF
TRBV7-9,few,CASSFLGLGEKLFF
TRBV19,-,CASKIPGTGGTGELFF
TRBV4-2,-,CASSQPQGYRYEQYF
TRBV9,-,CASSVGPRKEVDTF
TRBV7-8,few,CASSLAQVNQPQHF
TRBV7-2,-,CASSLWGRSGYTF
TRBV4-2,-,CASSQLGSNTEAFF
TRBV7-2,few,CASSLAGSGNYGYTF
TRBV27,-,CASSFTGTGGGETQYF
TRBV11-2,-,CASSARLRVQADTQYF
TRBV6-6,once,CASSYSQTPNEKLFF
TRBV6-5,few,CASSTSGENTGELFF
TRBV27,once,CASRPSPGGEQFF
TRBV6-5,-,CASRWGGPNTEAFF
TRBV9,-,CASSAPQGQGALYGYTF
TRBV11-2,-,CASSSFRVGAKNIQYF
TRBV4-1,few,CASSQDPLGDYEQYF